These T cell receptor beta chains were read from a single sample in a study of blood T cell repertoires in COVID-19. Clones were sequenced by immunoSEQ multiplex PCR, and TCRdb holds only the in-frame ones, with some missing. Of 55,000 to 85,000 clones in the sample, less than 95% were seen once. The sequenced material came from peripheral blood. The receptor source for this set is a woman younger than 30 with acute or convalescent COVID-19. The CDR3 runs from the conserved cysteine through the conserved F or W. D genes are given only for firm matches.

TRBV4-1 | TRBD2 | CASSPGTSGYTDTQYF
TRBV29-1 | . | CSVGGGGETQYF
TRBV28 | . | CASSFLAGATDTQYF
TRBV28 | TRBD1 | CASSTISTGLHYGYTF
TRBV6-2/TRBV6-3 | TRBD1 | CASSYRQGRNTEAFF
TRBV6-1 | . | CASSDGRSYEQYF
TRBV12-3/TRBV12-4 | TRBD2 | CASSSGLAYEQYF
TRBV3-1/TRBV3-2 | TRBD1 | CASSQQGGDTEAFF
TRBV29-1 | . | CSVESRGQKLFF
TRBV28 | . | CASSSGRSNEKLFF
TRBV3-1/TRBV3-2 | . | CASSLRDEQYF
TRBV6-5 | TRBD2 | CASRLTSGNTGELFF
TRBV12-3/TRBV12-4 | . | CASSPGGNQPQHF
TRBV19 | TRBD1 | CASSLATGTGASYGYTF
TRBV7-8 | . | CASSLGVQGPEGYTF
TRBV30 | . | CAWSQTGDEQFF
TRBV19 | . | CASRIEGVRGYTF
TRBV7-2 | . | CASSALGGTEAFF
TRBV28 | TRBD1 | CASSQPLGQGYYGYTF
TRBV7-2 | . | CASSLAGVANYGYTF
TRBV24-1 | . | CATRVRFNEQYF
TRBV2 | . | CASTTPLRRSTYEQYF
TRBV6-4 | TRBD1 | CASSDPQGARNEQFF
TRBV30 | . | CAWSVFGDNSPLHF
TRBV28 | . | CASSPPRVGAHGYTF
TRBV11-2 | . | CASSLGAAGTIYF
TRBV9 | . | CASSVEGVDRGEQYF
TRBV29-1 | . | CSALGVQETQYF
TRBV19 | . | CASSMPSRDSGNTIYF
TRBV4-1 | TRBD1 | CASSVRQGTEAFF
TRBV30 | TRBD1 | CAWITGGAASEAFF
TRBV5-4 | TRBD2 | CASSLGRGGSDTQYF
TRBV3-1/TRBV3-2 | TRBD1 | CASSQWFSGQGINEQYF
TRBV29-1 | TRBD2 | CSVVTSGRSTQYF
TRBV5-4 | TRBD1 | CASSATTGNPGNTIYF
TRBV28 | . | CASGRGGLAGNTIYF
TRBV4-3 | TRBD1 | CASSLHRQGSTEAFF
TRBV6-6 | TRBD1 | CASRAGQGWNSPLHF
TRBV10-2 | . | CASSLAHHTDTQYF
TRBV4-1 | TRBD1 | CASSQDLDRGNTEAFF
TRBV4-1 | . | CASSQVPLAEQYF
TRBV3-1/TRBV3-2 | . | CASSQDRGQQGYTF
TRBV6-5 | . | CASSYSRETFF
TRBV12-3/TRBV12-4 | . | CASSFYTEAFF
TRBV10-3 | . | CAISSAPREKYTQYF